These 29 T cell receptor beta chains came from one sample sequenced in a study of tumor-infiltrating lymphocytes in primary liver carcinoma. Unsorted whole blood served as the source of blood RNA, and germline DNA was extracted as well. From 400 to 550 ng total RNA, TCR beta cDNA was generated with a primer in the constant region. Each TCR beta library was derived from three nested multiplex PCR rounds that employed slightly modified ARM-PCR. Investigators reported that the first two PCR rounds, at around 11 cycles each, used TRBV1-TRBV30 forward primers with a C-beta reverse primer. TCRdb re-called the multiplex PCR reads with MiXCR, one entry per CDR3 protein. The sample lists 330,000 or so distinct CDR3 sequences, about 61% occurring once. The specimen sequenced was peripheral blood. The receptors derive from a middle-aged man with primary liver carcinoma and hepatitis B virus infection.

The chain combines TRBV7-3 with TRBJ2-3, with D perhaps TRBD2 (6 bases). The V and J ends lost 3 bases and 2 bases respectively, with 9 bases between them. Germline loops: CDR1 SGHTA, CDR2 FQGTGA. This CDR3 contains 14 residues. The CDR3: CASSFGGDTDTQYF. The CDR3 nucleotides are TGTGCCAGCAGCTTTGGAGGGGACACAGATACGCAGTATTTT.

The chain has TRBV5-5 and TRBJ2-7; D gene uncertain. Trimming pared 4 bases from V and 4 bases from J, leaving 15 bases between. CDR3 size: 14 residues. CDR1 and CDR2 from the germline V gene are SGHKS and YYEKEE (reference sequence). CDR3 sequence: CASSQSDVPYEQYF. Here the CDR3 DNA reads TGTGCCAGCAGCCAATCGGACGTACCTTACGAGCAGTACTTC. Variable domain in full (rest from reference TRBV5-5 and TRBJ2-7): DAGVTQSPTHLIKTRGQQVTLRCSPISGHKSVSWYQQVLGQGPQFIFQYYEKEERGRGNFPDRFSARQFPNYSSELNVNALLLGDSALYLCASSQSDVPYEQYFGPGTRLTVT.

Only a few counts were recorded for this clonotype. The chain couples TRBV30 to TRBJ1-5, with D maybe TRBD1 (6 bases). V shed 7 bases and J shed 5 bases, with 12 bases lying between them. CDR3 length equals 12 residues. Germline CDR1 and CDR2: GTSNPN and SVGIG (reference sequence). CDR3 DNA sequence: TGTGCCTTAGGAGGGGGGGATCAGCCCCAGCATTTT. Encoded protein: CALGGGDQPQHF.

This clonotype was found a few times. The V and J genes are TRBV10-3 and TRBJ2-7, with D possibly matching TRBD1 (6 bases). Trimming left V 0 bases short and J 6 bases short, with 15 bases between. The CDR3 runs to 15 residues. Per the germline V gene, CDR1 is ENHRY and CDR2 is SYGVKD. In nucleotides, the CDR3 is TGTGCCATCAGTGAGTCGCGGACAGTCTCCGCCGAGCAGTACTTC. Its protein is CAISESRTVSAEQYF.

The CDR3 sequence is CASSSIRGPQETQYF. In DNA form, the CDR3 reads TGTGCCAGCAGCTCAATCAGGGGGCCCCAAGAGACCCAGTACTTC. The chain joins TRBV5-6 to TRBJ2-5; TRBD1 matches at 8 bases. V was clipped by 3 bases and J by 1 base; unmatched bases: 5. There are 15 residues in the CDR3. Germline loops: CDR1 SGHDT, CDR2 YYEEEE.

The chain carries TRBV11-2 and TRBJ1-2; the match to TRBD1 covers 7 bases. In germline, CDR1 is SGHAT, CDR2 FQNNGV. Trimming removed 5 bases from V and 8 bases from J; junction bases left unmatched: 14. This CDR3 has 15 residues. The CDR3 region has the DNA TGTGCCAGCAGCGTCAGCCGGGGCAGGGGGGGCGGCTACACCTTC. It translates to CASSVSRGRGGGYTF.

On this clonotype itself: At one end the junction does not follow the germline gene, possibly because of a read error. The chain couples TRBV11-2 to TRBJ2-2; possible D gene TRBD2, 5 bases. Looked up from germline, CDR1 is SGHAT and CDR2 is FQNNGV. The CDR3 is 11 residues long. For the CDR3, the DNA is TGTGCCAGCACCCCTTTATTGGAGGTGTTTTTT. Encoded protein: CASTPLLEVFF.

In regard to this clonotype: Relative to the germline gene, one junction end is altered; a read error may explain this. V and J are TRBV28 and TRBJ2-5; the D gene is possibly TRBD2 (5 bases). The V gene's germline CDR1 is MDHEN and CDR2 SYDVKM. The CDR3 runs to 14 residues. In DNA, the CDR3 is TGTGCCAGCAGTCCACAGCGGAACCAAGAGACCCATTACTTC. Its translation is CASSPQRNQETHYF.

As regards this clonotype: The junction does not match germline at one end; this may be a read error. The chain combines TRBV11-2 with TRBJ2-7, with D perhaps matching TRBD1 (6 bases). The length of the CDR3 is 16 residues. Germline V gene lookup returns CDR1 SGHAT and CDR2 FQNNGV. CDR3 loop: CASSVVVAGASYERYF. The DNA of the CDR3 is TGTGCCAGCAGCGTAGTCGTGGCAGGGGCCTCCTACGAGCGGTACTTC.

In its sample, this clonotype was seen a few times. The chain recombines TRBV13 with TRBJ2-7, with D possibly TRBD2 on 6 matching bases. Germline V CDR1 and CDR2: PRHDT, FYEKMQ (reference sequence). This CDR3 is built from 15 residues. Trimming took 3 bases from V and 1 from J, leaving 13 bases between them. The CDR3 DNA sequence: TGTGCCAGCAGCTTGGGTCCCGGGACTTCCTACGAGCAGTACTTC. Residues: CASSLGPGTSYEQYF.

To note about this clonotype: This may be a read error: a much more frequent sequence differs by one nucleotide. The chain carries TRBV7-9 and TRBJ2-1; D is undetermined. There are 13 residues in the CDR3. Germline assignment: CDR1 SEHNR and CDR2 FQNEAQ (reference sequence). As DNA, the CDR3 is TGTGCCAGCAGCTTAAGTTGGAACAATGAGCACTTCTTC. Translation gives CASSLSWNNEHFF.

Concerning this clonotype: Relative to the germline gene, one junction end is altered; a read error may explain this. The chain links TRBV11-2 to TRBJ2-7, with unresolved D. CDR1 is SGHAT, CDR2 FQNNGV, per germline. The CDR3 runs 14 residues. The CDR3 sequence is CASSLGHRPYEQYF. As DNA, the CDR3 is TGTGCGAGCAGCCTAGGGCATAGGCCCTACGAGCAGTACTTC.

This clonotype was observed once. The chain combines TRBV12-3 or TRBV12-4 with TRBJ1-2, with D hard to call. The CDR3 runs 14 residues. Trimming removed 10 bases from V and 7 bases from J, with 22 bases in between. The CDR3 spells CANGERWGLVGYTF. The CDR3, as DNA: TGTGCCAACGGGGAAAGGTGGGGTCTGGTTGGCTACACCTTC.

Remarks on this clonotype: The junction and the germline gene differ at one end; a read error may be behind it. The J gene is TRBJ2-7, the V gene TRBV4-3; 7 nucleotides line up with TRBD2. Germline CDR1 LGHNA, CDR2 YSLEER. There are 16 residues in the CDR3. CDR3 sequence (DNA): TGTGCCAGCAGCCCCTCCGGAGCGGGGAACTCCTACGAGCAGTACTTC. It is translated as CASSPSGAGNSYEQYF.

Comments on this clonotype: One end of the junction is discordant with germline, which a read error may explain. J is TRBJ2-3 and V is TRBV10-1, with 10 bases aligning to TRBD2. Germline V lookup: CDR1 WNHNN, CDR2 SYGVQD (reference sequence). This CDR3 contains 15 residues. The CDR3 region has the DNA TGCGCCAGCAGTGAAACTAGCGGGACGGCAGATACGCGGTATTTT. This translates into CASSETSGTADTRYF.

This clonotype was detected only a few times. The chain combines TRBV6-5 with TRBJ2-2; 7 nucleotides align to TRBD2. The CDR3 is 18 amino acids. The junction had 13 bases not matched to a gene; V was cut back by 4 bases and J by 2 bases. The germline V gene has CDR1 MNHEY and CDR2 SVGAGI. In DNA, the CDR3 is TGTGCCAGCAGTTTACCCCGGGGGAGGGCGGCAAACACCGGGGAGCTGTTTTTT. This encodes CASSLPRGRAANTGELFF.

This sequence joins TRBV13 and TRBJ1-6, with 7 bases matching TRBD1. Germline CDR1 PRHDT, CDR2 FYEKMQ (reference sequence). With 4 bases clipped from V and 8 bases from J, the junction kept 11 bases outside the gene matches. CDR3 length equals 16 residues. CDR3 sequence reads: CASSSPGDRGDSPLHF. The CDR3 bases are TGTGCCAGCAGCTCACCCGGGGACAGAGGCGATTCACCCCTCCACTTT.

In nucleotides, the CDR3 is TGTGCCAGCAGTTTAGCCGGGATTAATGAGCAGTTCTTC. This gives the protein CASSLAGINEQFF. This sequence joins TRBV28 and TRBJ2-1, with D possibly being TRBD2 (5 bases). Germline V lookup: CDR1 MDHEN, CDR2 SYDVKM. The CDR3 length is 13 residues. V was shortened by 2 bases and J by 7 bases, with 9 bases between the two germline ends.

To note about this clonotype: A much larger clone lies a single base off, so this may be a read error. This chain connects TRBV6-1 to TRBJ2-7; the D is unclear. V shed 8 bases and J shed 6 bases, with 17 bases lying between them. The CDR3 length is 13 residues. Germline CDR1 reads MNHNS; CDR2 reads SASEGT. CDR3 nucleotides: TGTGCCAGCGTGAAAGGAACAGCCTGCGAGCAGTACTTC. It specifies CASVKGTACEQYF.

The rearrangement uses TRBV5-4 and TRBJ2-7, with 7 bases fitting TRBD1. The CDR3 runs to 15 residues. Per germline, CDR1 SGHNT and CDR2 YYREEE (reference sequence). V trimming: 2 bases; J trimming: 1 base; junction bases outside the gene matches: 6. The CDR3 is CASSFGAGGSYEQYF. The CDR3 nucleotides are TGTGCCAGCAGCTTTGGGGCAGGGGGTTCCTACGAGCAGTACTTC.

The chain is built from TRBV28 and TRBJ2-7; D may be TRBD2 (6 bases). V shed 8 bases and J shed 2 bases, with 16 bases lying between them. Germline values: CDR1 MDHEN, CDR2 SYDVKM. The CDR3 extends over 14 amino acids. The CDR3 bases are TGTGCCAGCGGAGGAGGCGGGGAGACCTACGAGCAGTACTTC. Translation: CASGGGGETYEQYF.

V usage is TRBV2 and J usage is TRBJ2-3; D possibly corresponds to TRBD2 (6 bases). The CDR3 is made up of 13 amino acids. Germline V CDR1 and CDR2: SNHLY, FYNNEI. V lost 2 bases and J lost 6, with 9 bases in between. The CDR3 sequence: CASSEREWDTQYF. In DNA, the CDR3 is TGTGCCAGCAGTGAACGGGAGTGGGATACGCAGTATTTT.

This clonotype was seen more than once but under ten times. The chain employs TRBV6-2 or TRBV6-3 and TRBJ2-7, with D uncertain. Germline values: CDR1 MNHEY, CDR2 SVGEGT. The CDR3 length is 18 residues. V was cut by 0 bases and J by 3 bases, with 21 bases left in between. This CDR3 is CASSYSKDRVQSFYEQYF. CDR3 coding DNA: TGTGCCAGCAGTTACTCGAAAGATCGGGTACAGAGCTTCTACGAGCAGTACTTC.

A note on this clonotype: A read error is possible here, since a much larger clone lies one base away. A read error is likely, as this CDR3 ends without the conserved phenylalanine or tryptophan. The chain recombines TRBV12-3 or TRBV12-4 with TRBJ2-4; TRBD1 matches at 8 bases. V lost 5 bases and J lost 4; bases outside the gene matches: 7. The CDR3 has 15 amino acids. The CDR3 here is CASSLPGGAKNIQYL. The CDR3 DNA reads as TGTGCCAGCAGTCTCCCAGGGGGCGCGAAAAACATTCAGTACTTA.

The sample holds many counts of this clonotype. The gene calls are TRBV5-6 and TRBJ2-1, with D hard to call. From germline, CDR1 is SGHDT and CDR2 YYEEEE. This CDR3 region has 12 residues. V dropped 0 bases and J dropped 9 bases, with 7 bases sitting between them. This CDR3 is CASSLAAFEQFF. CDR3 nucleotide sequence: TGTGCCAGCAGCTTGGCGGCCTTTGAGCAGTTCTTC.

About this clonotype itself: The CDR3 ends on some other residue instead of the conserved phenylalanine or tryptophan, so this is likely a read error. CDR3 sequence: CASSIRFPGLAGEFTDTQYY. CDR3 coding DNA: TGTGCCAGCAGTATCCGCTTCCCGGGACTAGCGGGAGAGTTCACAGATACGCAGTATTAT. The chain employs TRBV27 and TRBJ2-3; TRBD2 agrees at 14 bases. V dropped 5 bases and J dropped 2; count of bases not matched to a gene: 15. CDR1 is MNHEY and CDR2 is SMNVEV in the germline V gene (reference sequence). This CDR3 region has 20 residues.

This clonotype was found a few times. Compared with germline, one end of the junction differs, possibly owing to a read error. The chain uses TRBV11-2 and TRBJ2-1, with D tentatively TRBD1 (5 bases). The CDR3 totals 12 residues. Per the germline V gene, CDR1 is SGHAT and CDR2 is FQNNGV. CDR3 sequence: CASSYLPRGQFF. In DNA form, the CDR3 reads TGTGCCAGTAGCTACTTGCCTAGGGGGCAGTTCTTC.

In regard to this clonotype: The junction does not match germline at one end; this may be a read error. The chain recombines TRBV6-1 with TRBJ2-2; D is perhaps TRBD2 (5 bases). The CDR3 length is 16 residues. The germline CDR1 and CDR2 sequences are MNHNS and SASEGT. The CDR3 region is CASRDKGGRETWELSF. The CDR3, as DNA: TGTGCCAGCAGGGATAAGGGTGGTCGAGAGACCTGGGAGCTGTCTTTT.

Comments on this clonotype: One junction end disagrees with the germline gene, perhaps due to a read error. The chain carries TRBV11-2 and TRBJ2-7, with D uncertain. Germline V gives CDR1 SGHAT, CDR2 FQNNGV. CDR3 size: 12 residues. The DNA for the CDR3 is TGTGGCACCAAGGCCTCCTCTTACGAGGAGTACTTC. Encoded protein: CGTKASSYEEYF.